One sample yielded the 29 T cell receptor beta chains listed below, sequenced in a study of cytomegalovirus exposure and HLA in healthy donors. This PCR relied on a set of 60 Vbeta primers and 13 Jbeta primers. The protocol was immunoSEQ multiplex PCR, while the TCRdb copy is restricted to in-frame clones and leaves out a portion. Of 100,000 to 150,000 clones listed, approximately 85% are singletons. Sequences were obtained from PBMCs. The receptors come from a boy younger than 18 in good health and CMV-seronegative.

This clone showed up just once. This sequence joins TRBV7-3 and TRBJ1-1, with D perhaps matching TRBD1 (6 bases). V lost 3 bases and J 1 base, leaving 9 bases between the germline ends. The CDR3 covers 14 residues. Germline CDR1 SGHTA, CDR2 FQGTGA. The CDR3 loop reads CASSLGQPNTEAFF. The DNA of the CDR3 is TGTGCCAGCAGCTTGGGACAACCGAACACTGAAGCTTTCTTT.

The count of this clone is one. DNA for the CDR3: TGCGCCAGCAGCTTGGCCACGGGAGGTGGGTCAAGCGGGGAGCTGTTTTTT. As protein: CASSLATGGGSSGELFF. The V and J genes are TRBV5-1 and TRBJ2-2; 7 positions match TRBD2. The CDR3 has 17 residues. The junction had 12 bases not matched to a gene; V was cut back by 0 bases and J by 7 bases. Germline V gives CDR1 SGHRS, CDR2 YFSETQ. Variable domain in full (rest from reference TRBV5-1 and TRBJ2-2): KAGVTQTPRYLIKTRGQQVTLSCSPISGHRSVSWYQQTPGQGLQFLFEYFSETQRNKGNFPGRFSGRQFSNSRSEMNVSTLELGDSALYLCASSLATGGGSSGELFFGEGSRLTVL.

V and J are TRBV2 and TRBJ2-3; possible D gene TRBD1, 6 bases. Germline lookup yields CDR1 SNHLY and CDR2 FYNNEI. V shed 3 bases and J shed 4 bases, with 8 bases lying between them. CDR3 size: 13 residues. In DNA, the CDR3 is TGTGCCAGCAGTGAGGGGGCGTCAGATACGCAGTATTTT. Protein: CASSEGASDTQYF.

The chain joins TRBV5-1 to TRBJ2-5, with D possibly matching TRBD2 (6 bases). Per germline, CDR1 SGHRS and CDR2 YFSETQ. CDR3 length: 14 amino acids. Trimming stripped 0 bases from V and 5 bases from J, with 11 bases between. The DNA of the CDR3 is TGCGCCAGCAGCTTGGGGACTATAGGGGAGACCCAGTACTTC. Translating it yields CASSLGTIGETQYF. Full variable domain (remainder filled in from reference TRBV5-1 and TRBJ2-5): KAGVTQTPRYLIKTRGQQVTLSCSPISGHRSVSWYQQTPGQGLQFLFEYFSETQRNKGNFPGRFSGRQFSNSRSEMNVSTLELGDSALYLCASSLGTIGETQYFGPGTRLLVL.

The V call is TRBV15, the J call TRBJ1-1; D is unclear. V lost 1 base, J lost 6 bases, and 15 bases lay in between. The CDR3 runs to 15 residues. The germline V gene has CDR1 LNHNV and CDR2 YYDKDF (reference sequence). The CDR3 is CATSRGGYKNSEAFF. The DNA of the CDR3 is TGTGCCACCAGCAGAGGCGGCTATAAGAATTCTGAAGCTTTCTTT.

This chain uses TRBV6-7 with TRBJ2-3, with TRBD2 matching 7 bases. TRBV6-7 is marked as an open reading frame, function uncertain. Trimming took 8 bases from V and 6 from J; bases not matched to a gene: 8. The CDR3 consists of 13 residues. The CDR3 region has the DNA TGTGCCAGCGCCCTAGGGGAGGGGGATACGCAGTATTTT. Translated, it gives CASALGEGDTQYF.

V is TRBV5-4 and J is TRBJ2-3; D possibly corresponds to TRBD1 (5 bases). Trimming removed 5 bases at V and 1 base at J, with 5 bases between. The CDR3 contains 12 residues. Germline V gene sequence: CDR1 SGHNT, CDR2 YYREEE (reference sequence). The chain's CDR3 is CASRTGTDTQYF. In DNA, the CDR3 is TGTGCCAGCAGGACAGGCACAGATACGCAGTATTTT.

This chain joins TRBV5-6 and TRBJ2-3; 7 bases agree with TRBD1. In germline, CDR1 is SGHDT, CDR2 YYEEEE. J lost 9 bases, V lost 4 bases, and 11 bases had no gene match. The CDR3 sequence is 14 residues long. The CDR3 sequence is CASSRRQGRDTQYF. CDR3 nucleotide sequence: TGTGCCAGCAGCCGTCGACAGGGTAGAGACACGCAGTATTTT.

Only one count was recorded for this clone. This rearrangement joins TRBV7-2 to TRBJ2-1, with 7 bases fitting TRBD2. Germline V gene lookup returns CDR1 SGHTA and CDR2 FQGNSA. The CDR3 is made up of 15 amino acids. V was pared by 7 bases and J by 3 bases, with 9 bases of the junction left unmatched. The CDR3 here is CASNLHGLVYNEQFF. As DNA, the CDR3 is TGTGCCAGCAACCTACACGGACTAGTCTACAATGAGCAGTTCTTC.

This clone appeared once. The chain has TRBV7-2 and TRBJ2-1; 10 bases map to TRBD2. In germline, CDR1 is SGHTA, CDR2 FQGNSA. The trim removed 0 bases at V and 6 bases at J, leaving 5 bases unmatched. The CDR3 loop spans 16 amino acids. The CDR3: CASSLAGTSESNEQFF. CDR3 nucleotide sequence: TGTGCCAGCAGCTTAGCCGGGACTAGCGAATCCAATGAGCAGTTCTTC.

The CDR3 DNA follows: TGCGCCAGCAGCCAAGAAGTCTCCCTGGAGACCTACGAGCAGTACTTC. The encoded protein is CASSQEVSLETYEQYF. V and J are TRBV4-1 and TRBJ2-7; D not resolved. The CDR3 runs 16 residues. Per germline, CDR1 MGHRA and CDR2 YSYEKL. V lost 0 bases, J lost 2 bases, and 14 bases lay in between.

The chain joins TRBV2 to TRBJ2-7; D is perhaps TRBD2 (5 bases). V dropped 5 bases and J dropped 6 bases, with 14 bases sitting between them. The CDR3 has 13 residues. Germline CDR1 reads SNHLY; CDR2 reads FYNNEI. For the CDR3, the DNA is TGTGCCAGCAGTCTTGAGGGCCTAGGCGAGCAGTACTTC. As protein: CASSLEGLGEQYF. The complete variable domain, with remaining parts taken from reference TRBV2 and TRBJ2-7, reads EPEVTQTPSHQVTQMGQEVILRCVPISNHLYFYWYRQILGQKVEFLVSFYNNEISEKSEIFDDQFSVERPDGSNFTLKIRSTKLEDSAMYFCASSLEGLGEQYFGPGTRLTVT.

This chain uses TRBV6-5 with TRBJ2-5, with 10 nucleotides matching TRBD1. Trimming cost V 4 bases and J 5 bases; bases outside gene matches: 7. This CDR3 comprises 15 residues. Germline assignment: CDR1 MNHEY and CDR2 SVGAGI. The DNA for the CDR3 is TGTGCCAGCAGTTTCGGGACAGGGGCGGGGGAGACCCAGTACTTC. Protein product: CASSFGTGAGETQYF.

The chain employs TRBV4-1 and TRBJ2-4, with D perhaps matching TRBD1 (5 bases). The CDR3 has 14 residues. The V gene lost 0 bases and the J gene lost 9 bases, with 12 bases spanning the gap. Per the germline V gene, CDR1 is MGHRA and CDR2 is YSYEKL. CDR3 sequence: CASSQDLAGRIQYF. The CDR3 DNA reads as TGCGCCAGCAGCCAAGATTTGGCAGGGCGCATTCAGTACTTC.

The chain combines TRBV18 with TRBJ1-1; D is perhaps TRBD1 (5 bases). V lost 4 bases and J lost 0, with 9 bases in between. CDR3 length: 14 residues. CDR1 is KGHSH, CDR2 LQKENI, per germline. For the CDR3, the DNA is TGTGCCAGCTCACTACAGGATCTGAACACTGAAGCTTTCTTT. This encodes CASSLQDLNTEAFF. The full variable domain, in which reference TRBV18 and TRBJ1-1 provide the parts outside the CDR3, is NAGVMQNPRHLVRRRGQEARLRCSPMKGHSHVYWYRQLPEEGLKFMVYLQKENIIDESGMPKERFSAEFPKEGPSILRIQQVVRGDSAAYFCASSLQDLNTEAFFGQGTRLTVV.

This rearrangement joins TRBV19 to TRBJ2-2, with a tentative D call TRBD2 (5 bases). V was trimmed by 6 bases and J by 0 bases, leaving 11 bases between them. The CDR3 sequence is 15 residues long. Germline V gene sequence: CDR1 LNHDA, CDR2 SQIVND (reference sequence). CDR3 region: CASSESGPNTGELFF. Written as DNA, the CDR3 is TGTGCCAGTAGCGAAAGCGGACCGAACACCGGGGAGCTGTTTTTT.

CDR3 residues: CASNLRSGVEAFF. The CDR3, as DNA: TGTGCCAGCAATCTTCGGTCCGGAGTCGAAGCTTTCTTT. The chain recombines TRBV19 with TRBJ1-1; no clear D gene. The CDR3 contains 13 residues. Germline CDR1 LNHDA, CDR2 SQIVND (reference sequence). The V end was cut by 9 bases, the J end by 8 bases, with 19 bases between.

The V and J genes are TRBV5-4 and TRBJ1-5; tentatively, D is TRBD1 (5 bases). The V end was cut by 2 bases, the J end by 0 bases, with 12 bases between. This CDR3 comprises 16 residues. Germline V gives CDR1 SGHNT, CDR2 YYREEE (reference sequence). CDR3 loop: CASSLRGGDSNQPQHF. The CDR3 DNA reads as TGTGCCAGCAGCTTACGCGGGGGGGATAGCAATCAGCCCCAGCATTTT.

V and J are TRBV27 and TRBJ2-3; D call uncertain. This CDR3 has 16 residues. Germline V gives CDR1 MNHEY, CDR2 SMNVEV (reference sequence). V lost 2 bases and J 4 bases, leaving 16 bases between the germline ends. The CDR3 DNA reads TGTGCCAGCAGTTTAATTAGTCGTCCGTTGGCAGATACGCAGTATTTT. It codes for CASSLISRPLADTQYF.

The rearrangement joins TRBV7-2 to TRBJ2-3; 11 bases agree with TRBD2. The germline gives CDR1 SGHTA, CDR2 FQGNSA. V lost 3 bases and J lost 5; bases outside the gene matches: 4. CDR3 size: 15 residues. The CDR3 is CASSFSGRVRDTQYF. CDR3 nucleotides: TGTGCCAGCAGCTTTAGCGGGAGGGTCCGAGATACGCAGTATTTT.

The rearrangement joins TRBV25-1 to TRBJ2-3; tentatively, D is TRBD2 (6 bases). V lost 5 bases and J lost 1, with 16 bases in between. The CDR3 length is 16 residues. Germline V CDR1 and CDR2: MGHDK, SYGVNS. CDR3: CASSQLGGGGTDTQYF. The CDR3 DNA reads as TGTGCCAGCAGTCAACTGGGAGGAGGGGGCACAGATACGCAGTATTTT.

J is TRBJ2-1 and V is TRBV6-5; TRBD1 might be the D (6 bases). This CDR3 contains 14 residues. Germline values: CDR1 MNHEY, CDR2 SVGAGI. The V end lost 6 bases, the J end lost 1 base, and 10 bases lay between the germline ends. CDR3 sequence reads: CASSSGQSYNEQFF. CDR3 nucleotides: TGTGCCAGCAGCTCCGGACAGTCCTACAATGAGCAGTTCTTC.

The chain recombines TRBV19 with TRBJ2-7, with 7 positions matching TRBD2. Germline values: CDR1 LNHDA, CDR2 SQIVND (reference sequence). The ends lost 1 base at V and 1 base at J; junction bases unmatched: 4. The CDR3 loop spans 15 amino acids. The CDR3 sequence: CASSIGGLESYEQYF. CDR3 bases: TGTGCCAGTAGTATAGGCGGACTAGAGTCCTACGAGCAGTACTTC.

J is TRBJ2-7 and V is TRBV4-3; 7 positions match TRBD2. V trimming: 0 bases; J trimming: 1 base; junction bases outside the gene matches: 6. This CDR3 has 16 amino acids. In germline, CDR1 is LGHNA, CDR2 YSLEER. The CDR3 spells CASSQDVSGVSYEQYF. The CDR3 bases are TGCGCCAGCAGCCAAGATGTCAGCGGGGTTTCCTACGAGCAGTACTTC.

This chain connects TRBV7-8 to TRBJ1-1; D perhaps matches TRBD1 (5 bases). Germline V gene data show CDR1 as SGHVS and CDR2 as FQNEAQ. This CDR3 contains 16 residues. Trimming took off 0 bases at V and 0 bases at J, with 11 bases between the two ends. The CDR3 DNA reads TGTGCCAGCAGCTTAGCTCGGCAGGGTATGAACACTGAAGCTTTCTTT. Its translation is CASSLARQGMNTEAFF.

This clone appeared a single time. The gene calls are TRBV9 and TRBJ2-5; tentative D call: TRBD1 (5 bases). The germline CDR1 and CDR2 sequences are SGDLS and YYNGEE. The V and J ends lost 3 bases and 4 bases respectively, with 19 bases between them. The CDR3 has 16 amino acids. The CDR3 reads CASSAQSGRVPETQYF. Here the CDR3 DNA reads TGTGCCAGCAGCGCCCAGTCCGGCAGGGTCCCAGAGACCCAGTACTTC. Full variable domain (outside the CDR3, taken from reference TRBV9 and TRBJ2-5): DSGVTQTPKHLITATGQRVTLRCSPRSGDLSVYWYQQSLDQGLQFLIQYYNGEERAKGNILERFSAQQFPDLHSELNLSSLELGDSALYFCASSAQSGRVPETQYFGPGTRLLVL.

The CDR3 sequence is CAWSLFQVSWEQYF. For the CDR3, the DNA is TGTGCCTGGAGTTTATTCCAGGTGAGCTGGGAGCAGTACTTC. The chain uses TRBV30 and TRBJ2-7; D remains unclear. Germline V gene data show CDR1 as GTSNPN and CDR2 as SVGIG (reference sequence). The V end was cut by 2 bases, the J end by 7 bases, with 18 bases between. CDR3 length: 14 residues. Full variable domain (outside the CDR3, taken from reference TRBV30 and TRBJ2-7): SQTIHQWPATLVQPVGSPLSLECTVEGTSNPNLYWYRQAAGRGLQLLFYSVGIGQISSEVPQNLSASRPQDRQFILSSKKLLLSDSGFYLCAWSLFQVSWEQYFGPGTRLTVT.

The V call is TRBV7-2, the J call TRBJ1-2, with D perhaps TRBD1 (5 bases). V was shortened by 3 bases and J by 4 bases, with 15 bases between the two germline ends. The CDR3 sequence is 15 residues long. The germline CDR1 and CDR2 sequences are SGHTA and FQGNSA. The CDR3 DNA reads TGTGCCAGCAGCTTGAACGGGGGGGTTGGCTATGGCTACACCTTC. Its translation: CASSLNGGVGYGYTF.

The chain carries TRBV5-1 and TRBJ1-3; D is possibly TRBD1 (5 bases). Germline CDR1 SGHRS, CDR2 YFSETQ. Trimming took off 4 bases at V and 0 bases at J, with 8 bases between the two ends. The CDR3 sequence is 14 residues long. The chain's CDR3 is CASSPTGSGNTIYF. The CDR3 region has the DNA TGCGCCAGCAGCCCTACAGGCTCTGGAAACACCATATATTTT.